These 7 T cell receptor beta chains were sequenced from one sample in a study of shared clonotypes between healthy human individuals (dated by TCRdb to the early 2020s). Library preparation was by the immunoSEQ multiplex PCR assay. The table comes from immuneACCESS by way of TCRdb, which keeps in-frame sequences with V and J called. Part of the clones is missing from these tables; in studies checked, under half for an unresolved V gene and the rest for unknown reasons. Within this sample are millions of clones, with around 94% of them counted one time only. Over 0.12% of the sample is taken by the ten largest. Sequenced sample: naive CD4+ T cells sorted from blood. The cell subset or site label here, explained by the study, means: CD45RA+ positively selected. These receptors were taken from a man aged 18 to 29 in good health.

This clone was found once. The V and J genes are TRBV5-1 and TRBJ2-3; 8 nucleotides agree with TRBD2. The V gene end was trimmed by 0 bases and the J gene end by 4 bases; junction bases not matched to a gene: 7. CDR3 length equals 16 residues. In germline, CDR1 is SGHRS, CDR2 YFSETQ. The CDR3 loop is CASSLVGTSGSDTQYF. CDR3 nucleotides: TGCGCCAGCAGCTTGGTTGGGACTAGTGGGTCAGATACGCAGTATTTT.

In regard to this clone: Other nucleotide sequences in the sample specify the same CDR3. V usage is TRBV18 and J usage is TRBJ2-3, with D unresolved. This CDR3 is 13 amino acids long. The germline V gene has CDR1 KGHSH and CDR2 LQKENI. V was cut by 3 bases and J by 0 bases, with 4 bases left in between. In DNA, the CDR3 is TGTGCCAGCTCACCGACTAGCACAGATACGCAGTATTTT. This translates into CASSPTSTDTQYF.

This clone was counted a single time. V is TRBV28 and J is TRBJ2-7; 7 nucleotides match TRBD2. CDR1 is MDHEN and CDR2 is SYDVKM in the germline V gene. This CDR3 is built from 15 residues. The junction had 10 bases not matched to a gene; V was cut back by 4 bases and J by 4 bases. CDR3 in amino acids: CASSSGGFVSYEQYF. The CDR3 DNA reads as TGTGCCAGCAGTTCCGGGGGGTTCGTCAGTTACGAGCAGTACTTC.

The chain couples TRBV19 to TRBJ2-7; D is undetermined. The germline V gene encodes CDR1 LNHDA and CDR2 SQIVND (reference sequence). The CDR3 is 15 amino acids. V lost 5 bases and J 3 bases, leaving 17 bases between the germline ends. In DNA, the CDR3 is TGTGCCAGTAGTGCCCGGAATGGACCGGGCTACGAGCAGTACTTC. It encodes CASSARNGPGYEQYF.

The gene calls are TRBV7-2 and TRBJ2-2, with 9 bases matching TRBD2. This CDR3 has 16 residues. Trimming removed 6 bases from V and 5 bases from J; junction bases left unmatched: 10. From germline, CDR1 is SGHTA and CDR2 FQGNSA. The CDR3 spells CASSSTAGGPTGELFF. The DNA of the CDR3 is TGTGCCAGCAGTTCAACGGCGGGAGGGCCGACCGGGGAGCTGTTTTTT.

The rearrangement uses TRBV5-1 and TRBJ1-4, with D unclear. This CDR3 is built from 14 residues. Trimming removed 0 bases from V and 2 bases from J, with 5 bases in between. Germline CDR1 reads SGHRS; CDR2 reads YFSETQ. This chain's CDR3 is CASSLGYTNEKLFF. CDR3 bases: TGCGCCAGCAGCTTGGGGTATACTAATGAAAAACTGTTTTTT.

The rearrangement joins TRBV4-1 to TRBJ2-7; D is undetermined. The CDR3 spans 16 residues. V was clipped by 1 base and J by 0 bases, with 13 bases between them. Per the germline V gene, CDR1 is MGHRA and CDR2 is YSYEKL. The CDR3: CASSQGATRTSYEQYF. The CDR3 coding sequence is TGCGCCAGCAGCCAAGGGGCGACACGCACCTCCTACGAGCAGTACTTC.